This TCR beta chain was sequenced during a study of CXCR3-negative and CXCR3-positive naive CD8 T cells. Overall study results and limits: Diversity was high in both naive subsets and much lower in memory cells. Naive CXCR3-positive and CXCR3-negative cells shared similar TRBV-TRBJ usage, unlike memory cells.

UMI labels and 5' RACE were used to prepare the TRB cDNA libraries. For each CDR3 protein, TCRdb gives one entry from its re-call of the 5' RACE reads, without DNA. Recorded here are approximately 52,000 distinct CDR3 sequences; the top ten clones represent about 15%. The CDR3 has 16 amino acids. The germline V gene has CDR1 KGHSH and CDR2 LQKENI. About this clonotype: As yet, its antigen is unknown.

This TCR was sampled from a human donor in good health. Some clones in this sample may be carry-over from other donors' samples. Sequencing input: memory CD8+ T cells from blood. V is TRBV18 and J is TRBJ2-1; the D gene TCRdb calls, TRBD1, cannot be checked with no DNA. This CDR3 reads CASSPSSRQGWNEQFF.